This T cell receptor beta chain was recovered during a study of CD8 T cells in Susac syndrome. TEMRA cells were FACS-enriched and CD8+ and CD4+ T cells negatively isolated. V was clipped by 4 bases and J by 5 bases; unmatched bases: 5. The CDR3 spans 14 residues. CDR1 and CDR2 from the germline V gene are SGHRS and YFSETQ. cDNA came from about 0.5 to 1 ug RNA primed by random hexamers. Each CDR3 protein is one row after TCRdb ran MiXCR on the immunoSEQ multiplex PCR reads. Of about 240,000 distinct CDR3 sequences in the sample, around 96% are singletons; the top ten hold under 0.12%. The material sequenced was CD4+ T cells from PBMCs. The origin of this receptor is a human donor with Susac syndrome. The J gene is TRBJ1-5, the V gene TRBV5-1; TRBD1 agrees at 8 bases. As DNA, the CDR3 is TGCGCCAGCAGCCCGGGACAGGAGCATCAGCCCCAGCATTTT. Translated, it gives CASSPGQEHQPQHF.